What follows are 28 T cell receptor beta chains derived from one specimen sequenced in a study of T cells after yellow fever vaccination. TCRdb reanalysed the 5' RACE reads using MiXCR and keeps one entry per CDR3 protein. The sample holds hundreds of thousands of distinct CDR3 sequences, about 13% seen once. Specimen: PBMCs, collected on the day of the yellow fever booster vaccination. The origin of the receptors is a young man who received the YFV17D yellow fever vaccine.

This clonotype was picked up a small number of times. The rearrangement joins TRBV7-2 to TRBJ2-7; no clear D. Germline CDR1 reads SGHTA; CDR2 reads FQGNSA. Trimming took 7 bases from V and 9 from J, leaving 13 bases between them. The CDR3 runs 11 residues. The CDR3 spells CASTTDVVQYF. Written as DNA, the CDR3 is TGTGCCAGCACCACCGACGTGGTGCAGTACTTC.

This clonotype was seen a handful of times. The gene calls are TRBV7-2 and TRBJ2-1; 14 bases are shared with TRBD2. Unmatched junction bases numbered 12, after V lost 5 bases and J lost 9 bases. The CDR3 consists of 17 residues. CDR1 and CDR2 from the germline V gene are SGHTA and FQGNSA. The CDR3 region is CASSRTPGLAGVGEQFF. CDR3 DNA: TGTGCCAGCAGCAGAACCCCGGGACTAGCGGGAGTAGGTGAGCAGTTCTTC.

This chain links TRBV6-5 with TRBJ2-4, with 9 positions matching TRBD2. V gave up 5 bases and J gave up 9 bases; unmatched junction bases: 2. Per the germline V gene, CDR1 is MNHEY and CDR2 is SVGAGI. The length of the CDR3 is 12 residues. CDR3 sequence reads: CASSVSGGIQYF. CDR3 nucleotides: TGTGCCAGCAGTGTTAGCGGGGGCATTCAGTACTTC.

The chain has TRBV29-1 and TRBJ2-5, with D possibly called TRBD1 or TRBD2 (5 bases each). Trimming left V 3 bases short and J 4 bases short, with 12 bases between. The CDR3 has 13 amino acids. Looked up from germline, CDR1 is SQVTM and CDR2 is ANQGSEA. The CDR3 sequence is CSVEPGTGETQYF. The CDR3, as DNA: TGCAGCGTTGAGCCTGGGACGGGAGAGACCCAGTACTTC. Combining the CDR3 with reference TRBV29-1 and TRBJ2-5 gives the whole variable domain SAVISQKPSRDICQRGTSLTIQCQVDSQVTMMFWYRQQPGQSLTLIATANQGSEATYESGFVIDKFPISRPNLTFSTLTVSNMSPEDSSIYLCSVEPGTGETQYFGPGTRLLVL.

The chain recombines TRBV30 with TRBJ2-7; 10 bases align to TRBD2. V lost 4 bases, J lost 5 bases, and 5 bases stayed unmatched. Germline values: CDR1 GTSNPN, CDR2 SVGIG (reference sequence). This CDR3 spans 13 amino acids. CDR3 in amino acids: CAWMLAGEDEQYF. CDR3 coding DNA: TGTGCCTGGATGCTAGCGGGAGAGGACGAGCAGTACTTC. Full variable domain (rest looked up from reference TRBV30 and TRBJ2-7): SQTIHQWPATLVQPVGSPLSLECTVEGTSNPNLYWYRQAAGRGLQLLFYSVGIGQISSEVPQNLSASRPQDRQFILSSKKLLLSDSGFYLCAWMLAGEDEQYFGPGTRLTVT.

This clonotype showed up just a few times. This chain's CDR3 is CASSLREPRDTEAFF. The CDR3 coding sequence is TGTGCCAGCAGTTTAAGGGAACCAAGGGACACTGAAGCTTTCTTT. V gene TRBV12-3 or TRBV12-4 combines with J gene TRBJ1-1; no definite D call. This CDR3 contains 15 residues. The ends were cut back, 2 bases at V and 3 bases at J, with 13 bases in the middle.

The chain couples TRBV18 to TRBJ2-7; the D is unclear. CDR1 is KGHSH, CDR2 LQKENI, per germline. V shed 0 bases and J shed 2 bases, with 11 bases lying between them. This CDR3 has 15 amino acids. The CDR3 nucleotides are TGTGCCAGCTCACCACCCGGGCAGATCCCCTACGAGCAGTACTTC. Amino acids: CASSPPGQIPYEQYF.

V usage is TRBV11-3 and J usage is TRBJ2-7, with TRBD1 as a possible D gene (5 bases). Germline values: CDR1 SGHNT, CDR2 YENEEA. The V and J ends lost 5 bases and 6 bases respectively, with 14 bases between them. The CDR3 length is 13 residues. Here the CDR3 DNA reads TGTGCCAGCAGCATGGGGCCGATCGGCGAGCAGTACTTC. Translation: CASSMGPIGEQYF.

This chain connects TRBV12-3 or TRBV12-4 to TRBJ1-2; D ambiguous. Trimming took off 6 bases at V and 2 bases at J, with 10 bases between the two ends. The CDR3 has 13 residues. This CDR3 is CASSPTSNYGYTF. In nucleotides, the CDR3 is TGTGCCAGCAGCCCAACAAGCAACTATGGCTACACCTTC.

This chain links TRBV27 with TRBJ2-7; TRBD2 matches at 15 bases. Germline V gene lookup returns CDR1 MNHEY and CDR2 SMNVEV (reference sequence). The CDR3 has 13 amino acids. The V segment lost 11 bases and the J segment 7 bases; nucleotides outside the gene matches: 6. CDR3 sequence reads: CASGLAGGSEQYF. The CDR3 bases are TGTGCCTCCGGACTAGCGGGAGGGAGTGAGCAGTACTTC.

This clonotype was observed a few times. DNA for the CDR3: TGTGCCAGCGTAAACCGGGACTCCTACGAGCAGTACTTC. It specifies CASVNRDSYEQYF. The V gene is TRBV28, the J gene TRBJ2-7, with D tentatively TRBD2 (5 bases). V lost 8 bases to trimming and J lost 0 bases, with 11 bases between them. Germline V CDR1 and CDR2: MDHEN, SYDVKM. The CDR3 totals 13 residues.

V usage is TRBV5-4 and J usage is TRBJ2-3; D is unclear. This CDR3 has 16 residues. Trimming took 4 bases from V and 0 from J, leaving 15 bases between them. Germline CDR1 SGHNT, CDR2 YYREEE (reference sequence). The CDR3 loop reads CASSLLSSRSTDTQYF. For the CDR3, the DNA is TGTGCCAGCAGCCTCCTGTCTTCTCGGAGCACAGATACGCAGTATTTT.

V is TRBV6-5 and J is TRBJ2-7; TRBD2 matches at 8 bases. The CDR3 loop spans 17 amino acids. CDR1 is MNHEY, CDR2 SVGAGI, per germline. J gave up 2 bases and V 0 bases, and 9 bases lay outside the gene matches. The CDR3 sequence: CASSYSKLAASAYEQYF. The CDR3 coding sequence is TGTGCCAGCAGTTACTCGAAACTAGCGGCGAGTGCCTACGAGCAGTACTTC.

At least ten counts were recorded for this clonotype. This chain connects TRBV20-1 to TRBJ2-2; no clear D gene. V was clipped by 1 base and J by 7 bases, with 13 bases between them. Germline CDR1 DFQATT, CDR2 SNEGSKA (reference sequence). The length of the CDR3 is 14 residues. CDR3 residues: CSARGRGVDGELFF. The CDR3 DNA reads TGCAGTGCTAGAGGTCGTGGAGTAGACGGGGAGCTGTTTTTT.

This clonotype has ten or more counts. For the CDR3, the DNA is TGTGCCACCAGCAAGGGGGCGCGCTGGCCCCCCGAAAAACTGTTTTTT. Translation: CATSKGARWPPEKLFF. The chain uses TRBV15 and TRBJ1-4; 7 bases match TRBD1. The CDR3 contains 16 residues. V dropped 4 bases and J dropped 8; count of bases not matched to a gene: 13. The germline V gene has CDR1 LNHNV and CDR2 YYDKDF (reference sequence).

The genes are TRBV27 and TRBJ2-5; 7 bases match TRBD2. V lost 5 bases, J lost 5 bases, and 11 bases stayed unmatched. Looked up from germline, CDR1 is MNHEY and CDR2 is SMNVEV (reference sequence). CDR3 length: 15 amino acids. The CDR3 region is CASSTGTTNLETQYF. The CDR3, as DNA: TGTGCCAGCAGTACCGGGACTACCAACCTGGAGACCCAGTACTTC.

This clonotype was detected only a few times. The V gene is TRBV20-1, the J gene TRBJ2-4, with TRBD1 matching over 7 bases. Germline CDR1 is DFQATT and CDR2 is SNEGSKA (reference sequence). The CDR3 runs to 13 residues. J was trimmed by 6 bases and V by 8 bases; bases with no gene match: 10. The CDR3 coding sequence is TGCAGTTCTTACGTTCAGGGGGTAAACATTCAGTACTTC. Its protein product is CSSYVQGVNIQYF.

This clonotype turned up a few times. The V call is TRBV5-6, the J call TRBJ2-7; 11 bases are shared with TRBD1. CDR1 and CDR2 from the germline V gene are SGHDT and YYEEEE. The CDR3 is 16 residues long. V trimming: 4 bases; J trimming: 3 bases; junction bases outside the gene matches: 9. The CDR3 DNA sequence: TGTGCCAGCAGCCCGGAGTGGACAGGGGGCGGCTACGAGCAGTACTTC. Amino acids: CASSPEWTGGGYEQYF.

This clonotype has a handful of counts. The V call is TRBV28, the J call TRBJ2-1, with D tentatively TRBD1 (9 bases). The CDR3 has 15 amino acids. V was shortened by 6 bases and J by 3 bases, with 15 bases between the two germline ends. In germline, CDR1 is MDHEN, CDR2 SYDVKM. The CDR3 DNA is TGTGCCAGCAGCGGGGGGGGACAGGGCTACAATGAGCAGTTCTTC. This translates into CASSGGGQGYNEQFF.

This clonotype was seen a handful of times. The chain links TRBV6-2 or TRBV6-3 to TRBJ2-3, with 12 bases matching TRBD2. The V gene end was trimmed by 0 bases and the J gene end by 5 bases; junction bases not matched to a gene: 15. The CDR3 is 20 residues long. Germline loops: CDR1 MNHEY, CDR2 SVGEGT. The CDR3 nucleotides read TGTGCCAGCAGTTACTCCTCCCCGTCCCGACTAGCGGGAGAGGTAGATACGCAGTATTTT. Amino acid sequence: CASSYSSPSRLAGEVDTQYF.

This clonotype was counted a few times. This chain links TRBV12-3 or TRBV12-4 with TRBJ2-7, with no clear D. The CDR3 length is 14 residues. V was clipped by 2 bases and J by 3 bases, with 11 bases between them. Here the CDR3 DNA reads TGTGCCAGCAGTTTATCGCAATCCCTCTACGAGCAGTACTTC. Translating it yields CASSLSQSLYEQYF.

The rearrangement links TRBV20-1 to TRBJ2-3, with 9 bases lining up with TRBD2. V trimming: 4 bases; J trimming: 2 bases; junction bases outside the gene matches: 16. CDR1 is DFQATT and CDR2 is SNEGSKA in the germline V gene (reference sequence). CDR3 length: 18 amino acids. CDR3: CSAKKSREGRYSTDTQYF. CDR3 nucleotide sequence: TGCAGTGCTAAGAAGTCGCGGGAGGGCCGATATTCCACAGATACGCAGTATTTT.

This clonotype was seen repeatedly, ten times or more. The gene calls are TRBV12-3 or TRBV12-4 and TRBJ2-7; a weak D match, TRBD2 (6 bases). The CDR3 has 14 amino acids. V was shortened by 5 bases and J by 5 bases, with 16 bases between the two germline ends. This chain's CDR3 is CASSRVGGSHEQYF. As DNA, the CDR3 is TGTGCCAGCAGTCGGGTGGGGGGTTCACACGAGCAGTACTTC.

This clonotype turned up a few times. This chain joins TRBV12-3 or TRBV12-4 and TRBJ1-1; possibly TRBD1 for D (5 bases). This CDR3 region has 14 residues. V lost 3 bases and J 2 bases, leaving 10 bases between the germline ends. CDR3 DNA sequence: TGTGCCAGCAGTTTGCTGAGGGGAAACACTGAAGCTTTCTTT. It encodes CASSLLRGNTEAFF.

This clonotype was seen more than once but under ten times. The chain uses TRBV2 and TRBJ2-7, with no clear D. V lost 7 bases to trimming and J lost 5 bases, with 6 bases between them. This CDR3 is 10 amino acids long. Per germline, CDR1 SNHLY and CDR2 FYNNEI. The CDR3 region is CASTQHEQYF. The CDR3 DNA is TGTGCCAGCACGCAGCACGAGCAGTACTTC.

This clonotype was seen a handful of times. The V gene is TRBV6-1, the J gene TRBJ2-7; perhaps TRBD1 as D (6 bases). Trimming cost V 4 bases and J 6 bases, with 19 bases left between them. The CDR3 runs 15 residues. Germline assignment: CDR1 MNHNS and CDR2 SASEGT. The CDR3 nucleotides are TGTGCCAGCAGTGGATCGGGACATACAGGTGGCGAGCAGTACTTC. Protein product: CASSGSGHTGGEQYF.

The CDR3 is CAAGREAGPSSYNEQFF. The DNA of the CDR3 is TGTGCCGCCGGGAGGGAGGCGGGACCCAGCTCCTACAATGAGCAGTTCTTC. The chain recombines TRBV10-3 with TRBJ2-1, with 8 bases fitting TRBD2. The V segment lost 11 bases and the J segment 0 bases; nucleotides outside the gene matches: 15. Looked up from germline, CDR1 is ENHRY and CDR2 is SYGVKD. The CDR3 extends over 17 amino acids.

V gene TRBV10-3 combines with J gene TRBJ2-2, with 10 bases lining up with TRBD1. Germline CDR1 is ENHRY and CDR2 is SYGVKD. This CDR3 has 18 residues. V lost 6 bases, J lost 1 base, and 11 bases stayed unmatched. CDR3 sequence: CAIRTSGRDRGNTGELFF. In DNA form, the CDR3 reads TGTGCCATCAGGACATCTGGGCGGGACAGGGGGAACACCGGGGAGCTGTTTTTT.